This T cell receptor beta chain comes out of a study of PD-1 blockade in classical Hodgkin lymphoma. Every patient relapsed after autologous stem cell transplantation, and brentuximab vedotin exposure varied. The repertoire was sequenced with immunoSEQ multiplex PCR; TCRdb's copy has only in-frame clones and lacks some. The sample yields over 85,000 clones, about four fifths seen once. A single count supports this clone. The sequenced sample was peripheral blood mononuclear cells (PBMCs), obtained before the second cycle of nivolumab. The clonotype was recovered from a human donor with classical Hodgkin lymphoma.

The CDR3 here is CAWSPILTGELFF. CDR3 bases: TGTGCCTGGAGTCCAATATTAACCGGGGAGCTGTTTTTT. The chain carries TRBV30 and TRBJ2-2; D is ambiguous. V gave up 2 bases and J gave up 5 bases, with 9 bases separating them. The CDR3 is 13 amino acids. The V gene's germline CDR1 is GTSNPN and CDR2 SVGIG (reference sequence). Looking up the rest from reference TRBV30 and TRBJ2-2 gives the full variable domain: SQTIHQWPATLVQPVGSPLSLECTVEGTSNPNLYWYRQAAGRGLQLLFYSVGIGQISSEVPQNLSASRPQDRQFILSSKKLLLSDSGFYLCAWSPILTGELFFGEGSRLTVL.